This T cell receptor (beta chain) was captured in a study of cytomegalovirus exposure and HLA in healthy donors. With respect to this clone: Its antigen remains unknown.

Study findings and constraints: The TCR clusters that emerged in the first cohort tended, a later analysis found, to co-occur in the 120 or so validation repertoires. The classifier, whose performance was assessed in both the original and validation cohorts, reportedly diagnosed cytomegalovirus status with high specificity and sensitivity.

This CDR3 has 12 amino acids. Germline-derived CDR1 and CDR2 are LGHNA and YNFKEQ. Unmatched junction bases numbered 0, after V lost 8 bases and J lost 2 bases. The assay was immunoSEQ multiplex PCR, and TCRdb's table has in-frame clones only and misses some. The repertoire consists of 71,000 or so clones, with 90% to 95% occurring once and the leading ten covering over 2%. The chain combines TRBV4-2 with TRBJ1-3; 7 nucleotides align to TRBD1. The clonotype was recovered from a woman between 18 and 29 years old in good health and CMV-seronegative. Input material: PBMCs. The CDR3 bases are TGTGCCAGCCAGGGGGCTGGAAACACCATATATTTT. As protein: CASQGAGNTIYF.